This T cell receptor (beta chain) was identified during a study of blood T cell repertoires in COVID-19. Study summary: The origin of the acute and convalescent COVID-19 samples was the United States, Italy and Spain. T cells, B-cell-depleted T cells, or PBMCs provided the cDNA or gDNA that served as material.

Under the authors' procedure: Reference gene primers were amplified, and this amplification served to estimate nucleated cell counts. Libraries were prepared by immunoSEQ multiplex PCR; TCRdb keeps only in-frame clonotypes and omits some of them. V and J calls and clone size are given by that table; D and trimming were obtained from the DNA. Of around 170,000 clones detected, 65% to 90% appear once; the ten largest clones hold more than 7.5%. CDR1 and CDR2 from the germline V gene are MNHEY and SVGEGT. This CDR3 spans 14 amino acids. V was clipped by 5 bases and J by 6 bases; unmatched bases: 7. V gene TRBV6-2 or TRBV6-3 combines with J gene TRBJ1-5; TRBD1 aligns across 7 bases. The source material was peripheral blood. The TCR originated in a man aged 50 to 60 with active or convalescent COVID-19. Written as DNA, the CDR3 is TGTGCCAGCAGTAGACAGGGAAACGGTCAGCCCCAGCATTTT. Protein sequence: CASSRQGNGQPQHF.